This T cell receptor beta chain is from a study of T cell clonotyping in hematopoietic cell transplantation. The wider study: Cytoreduction preceded collection of pretransplant recipient samples. Study-wide points: At the given depth, recipient repertoires were over 97% de novo clonotypes. Graft donor and pretransplant recipient Inverse Simpson Index values predicted broader posttransplant TCR diversity.

To note about this clone: What it binds is unknown.

Germline V gene lookup returns CDR1 MDHEN and CDR2 SYDVKM. The V gene end was trimmed by 8 bases and the J gene end by 6 bases; junction bases not matched to a gene: 9. The CDR3 has 13 amino acids. Time point specified: recipient sample about 28 days before transplant, after cytoreduction. Recipient blood drawn about 28 days pretransplant and days 30, 100, 180 after. Generated by immunoSEQ multiplex PCR, the TCRdb table keeps only in-frame clones and is missing some. This table holds roughly 44,000 clones, around 84% found once. This TCR came from a man aged 55 to 70 with acute myeloid leukemia. Some clones in this sample may be carry-over from other donors' samples. Specimen: peripheral blood mononuclear cells, collected before stem cell transplant. This rearrangement joins TRBV28 to TRBJ1-2, with 7 bases fitting TRBD1. CDR3 region: CASLGQAGDGYTF. CDR3 coding DNA: TGTGCCAGCCTCGGACAGGCGGGGGATGGCTACACCTTC.